This T cell receptor (beta chain) is drawn from a study of T cell responses to AZD1222 COVID-19 vaccine. Study findings and constraints: Donors, mostly white British, included more females; clonal diversity was possibly underestimated. Vaccine-related CD4 TCRs covered spike, predominating at 160-218 and 743-854. As reported, nearly half of all spike-specific TCRs target variant regions that are unmutated.

TCRdb's copy holds only in-frame clones and misses some; the assay was immunoSEQ multiplex PCR. The sample lists 100,000 or so clones, nearly 90% seen once, with around 3.1% in the top ten. This clone came up once. Its antigen is currently unknown. At the DNA level, this CDR3 is encoded by other sequences in the same sample as well. This clonotype was sampled from an adult in good health. The specimen comprised peripheral blood, sampled on day 0 of AZD1222 vaccination.

CDR3 DNA: TGTGCCAGCAGCTTAGGACAGGCTAATGAAAAACTGTTTTTT. The encoded protein is CASSLGQANEKLFF. This rearrangement joins TRBV7-9 to TRBJ1-4; D may be TRBD1 (6 bases). There are 14 residues in the CDR3. Germline lookup yields CDR1 SEHNR and CDR2 FQNEAQ (reference sequence). Trimming removed 1 base at V and 3 bases at J, with 6 bases between.